Below are 18 T cell receptor beta chains sequenced from a single sample in a study of neurological immune-mediated disorders. TCRdb redid the calling of the 5' RACE reads with MiXCR, one entry per CDR3 protein. The sample lists approximately 30,000 distinct CDR3 sequences, around 21% occurring once. Input material: PBMCs. These receptors came from a woman aged 60-75 years in good health.

Ten or more counts support this clonotype. V gene TRBV29-1 combines with J gene TRBJ1-5, with D unresolved. The CDR3 loop spans 14 amino acids. V was trimmed by 4 bases and J by 4 bases, leaving 14 bases between them. Germline V CDR1 and CDR2: SQVTM, ANQGSEA. This CDR3 is CSVGGPPDNQPQHF. The CDR3 nucleotides read TGCAGCGTTGGCGGACCGCCAGATAATCAGCCCCAGCATTTT.

Turning to this clonotype: One end of the junction fails to match germline, which may point to a read error. This chain joins TRBV30 and TRBJ2-1; D unresolved. Germline V gene sequence: CDR1 GTSNPN, CDR2 SVGIG (reference sequence). CDR3 length: 11 amino acids. CDR3 nucleotides: TGTGCCTGGAGTCAAAGAAATGACCAGTTCTTC. Amino acids: CAWSQRNDQFF.

J is TRBJ2-1 and V is TRBV29-1, with 10 bases lining up with TRBD2. This CDR3 is built from 16 residues. Unmatched junction bases numbered 11, after V lost 5 bases and J lost 4 bases. Germline CDR1 reads SQVTM; CDR2 reads ANQGSEA. CDR3 in amino acids: CSVQSGRAERYNEQFF. The CDR3 DNA sequence: TGCAGCGTTCAAAGCGGGAGGGCCGAACGATACAATGAGCAGTTCTTC.

This clonotype has a count of ten or more. The chain links TRBV7-2 to TRBJ1-2, with D maybe TRBD1 (5 bases). The CDR3 spans 16 residues. Trimming shortened V by 1 base and J by 2 bases, and 14 bases separated the two germline ends. Per germline, CDR1 SGHTA and CDR2 FQGNSA. CDR3 bases: TGTGCCAGCAGCTTAGGAGGGGCAGGTTCGAACTATGGCTACACCTTC. This gives the protein CASSLGGAGSNYGYTF.

This clonotype was observed many times. The CDR3 DNA follows: TGTGCCAGCAGCTTGGACGCACACACAGATACGCAGTATTTT. Translated, it gives CASSLDAHTDTQYF. This chain connects TRBV7-2 to TRBJ2-3, with D unresolved. This CDR3 contains 14 residues. Germline loops: CDR1 SGHTA, CDR2 FQGNSA. Trimming removed 3 bases at V and 2 bases at J, with 9 bases between.

This clonotype was seen ten or more times. The chain employs TRBV7-2 and TRBJ1-6; D is unresolved. This CDR3 has 14 amino acids. V was clipped by 5 bases and J by 3 bases, with 8 bases between them. Germline CDR1 SGHTA, CDR2 FQGNSA. CDR3 sequence (DNA): TGTGCCAGCAGCCCGACCGACTATAATTCACCCCTCCACTTT. It yields the protein CASSPTDYNSPLHF.

This clonotype was seen at least ten times. This rearrangement joins TRBV12-3 or TRBV12-4 to TRBJ1-3, with D uncertain. V gave up 8 bases and J gave up 2 bases, with 16 bases separating them. CDR3 length: 15 amino acids. The CDR3 DNA reads as TGTGCCAGCGGGAGCTGGACGCGAGCTGGAAACACCATATATTTT. It yields the protein CASGSWTRAGNTIYF.

This clonotype has ten or more counts. The V gene is TRBV20-1, the J gene TRBJ2-7; weak D call: TRBD2 (5 bases). Trimming removed 0 bases at V and 0 bases at J, with 15 bases between. The CDR3 is made up of 16 amino acids. Germline-derived CDR1 and CDR2 are DFQATT and SNEGSKA (reference sequence). The CDR3 protein is CSARDVAAASSYEQYF. Written as DNA, the CDR3 is TGCAGTGCTAGAGATGTGGCAGCGGCCAGCTCCTACGAGCAGTACTTC.

This clonotype was picked up a small number of times. The chain combines TRBV5-1 with TRBJ1-2; no firm D call. The CDR3 extends over 14 amino acids. Deletions cut 5 bases from V and 4 bases from J, with 15 bases between. The germline gives CDR1 SGHRS, CDR2 YFSETQ. CDR3 bases: TGCGCCAGCAGTGAAGGGTACAGTGGCTATGGCTACACCTTC. Its protein is CASSEGYSGYGYTF.

This clonotype has at least ten counts. The chain recombines TRBV10-3 with TRBJ2-4; perhaps TRBD2 as D (5 bases). Germline CDR1 is ENHRY and CDR2 is SYGVKD. There are 14 residues in the CDR3. Trimming removed 3 bases at V and 3 bases at J, with 9 bases between. The CDR3 nucleotides are TGTGCCATCAGTGACGGAGGAGGCAAAAACATTCAGTACTTC. This translates into CAISDGGGKNIQYF.

This clonotype was counted ten times or more. The chain is built from TRBV5-1 and TRBJ1-1; D might be TRBD1 (6 bases). Per germline, CDR1 SGHRS and CDR2 YFSETQ. The CDR3 totals 18 residues. The ends were cut back, 3 bases at V and 0 bases at J, with 21 bases in the middle. The CDR3 DNA reads as TGCGCCAGCAGCTCCCTTCGGGGGGCGGCGTTCATGAACACTGAAGCTTTCTTT. Its translation: CASSSLRGAAFMNTEAFF.

This clonotype was seen ten or more times. The chain links TRBV24-1 to TRBJ2-4; 7 bases map to TRBD1. The germline V gene has CDR1 KGHDR and CDR2 SFDVKD. CDR3 length: 17 residues. Germline trimming cut 4 bases from V and 1 base from J; bases unmatched to any gene: 9. CDR3 coding DNA: TGTGCCACCAGTGACCAACCGTCGGGACAGGCCAAAAACATTCAGTACTTC. It codes for CATSDQPSGQAKNIQYF.

The chain joins TRBV12-3 or TRBV12-4 to TRBJ2-7; the match to TRBD2 covers 8 bases. The CDR3 spans 12 residues. With V trimmed by 2 bases and J by 6 bases, 0 bases remained unmatched. CDR3 sequence: CASSLRGGEQYF. The CDR3 nucleotides are TGTGCCAGCAGTTTACGGGGGGGCGAGCAGTACTTC.

The rearrangement joins TRBV20-1 to TRBJ1-1, with D perhaps TRBD1 (5 bases). This CDR3 contains 17 residues. Germline CDR1 DFQATT, CDR2 SNEGSKA (reference sequence). Trimming shortened V by 6 bases and J by 5 bases, and 28 bases separated the two germline ends. CDR3 in amino acids: CSARNPGYLSVSTEAFF. CDR3 DNA: TGCAGTGCAAGGAACCCAGGGTACCTTTCCGTATCAACTGAAGCTTTCTTT.

This clonotype was counted at least ten times. The rearrangement links TRBV4-3 to TRBJ2-7; D perhaps matches TRBD2 (6 bases). The germline V and J ends were trimmed by 1 base and 7 bases, with 23 bases remaining between them. This CDR3 has 17 amino acids. Germline CDR1 and CDR2: LGHNA and YSLEER. CDR3 residues: CASSQAHVGLSLGEQYF. CDR3 in DNA: TGCGCCAGCAGCCAAGCCCACGTGGGACTTTCTCTGGGAGAGCAGTACTTC.

This clonotype was counted ten times or more. The J gene is TRBJ1-5, the V gene TRBV5-8; tentatively, D is TRBD1 (6 bases). Trimming took 4 bases from V and 6 from J, leaving 14 bases between them. The germline V gene has CDR1 SGHTS and CDR2 YDEGEE. The CDR3 loop spans 14 amino acids. The CDR3 here is CASSHRDTRQPQHF. DNA for the CDR3: TGTGCCAGCAGCCATCGGGACACACGTCAGCCCCAGCATTTT.

This clonotype was picked up many times. V usage is TRBV5-1 and J usage is TRBJ2-5, with 7 bases that match TRBD2. Germline CDR1 reads SGHRS; CDR2 reads YFSETQ. The ends lost 5 bases at V and 5 bases at J; junction bases unmatched: 12. There are 15 residues in the CDR3. CDR3 amino acids: CASSRGGDLSETQYF. In DNA form, the CDR3 reads TGCGCCAGCAGTCGGGGAGGGGACCTCAGCGAGACCCAGTACTTC.

The chain couples TRBV11-2 to TRBJ1-3; D not resolved. The CDR3 is made up of 16 amino acids. V lost 1 base to trimming and J lost 4 bases, with 14 bases between them. CDR1 and CDR2 from the germline V gene are SGHAT and FQNNGV. DNA for the CDR3: TGTGCCAGCAGCTTAGCTTTTCTTAGCCCGGGAAACACCATATATTTT. This encodes CASSLAFLSPGNTIYF. The whole variable domain, filled in from reference TRBV11-2 and TRBJ1-3, reads EAGVAQSPRYKIIEKRQSVAFWCNPISGHATLYWYQQILGQGPKLLIQFQNNGVVDDSQLPKDRFSAERLKGVDSTLKIQPAKLEDSAVYLCASSLAFLSPGNTIYFGEGSWLTVV.